This paragraph reports one T cell receptor (beta chain). The data belong to a study of CD8 T cells in Susac syndrome. Study details: Sequenced Susac syndrome patients included more than five with active disease and under ten who were in remission.

Reverse transcription of roughly 0.45 to 1 ug RNA used random hexamers. Via MiXCR, TCRdb re-called the immunoSEQ multiplex PCR reads, giving one row per CDR3 protein. The sample lists 80,000 or so distinct CDR3 sequences; under 95% were seen once. With 5 bases removed from V and 3 bases from J, the gap between germline ends came to 13 bases. This CDR3 is built from 14 residues. The V gene's germline CDR1 is LNHNV and CDR2 YYDKDF (reference sequence). The chain uses TRBV15 and TRBJ2-5; a possible D gene is TRBD2 (5 bases). Sequenced input: CD4+ T cells from PBMCs. This TCR was sampled from a human donor with Susac syndrome. CDR3 DNA: TGTGCCACCAGCGAGGGAACTGGAAAAGAGACCCAGTACTTC. Encoded protein: CATSEGTGKETQYF.